Listed below are T cell receptor beta chains from one sample, sequenced in a study of cytomegalovirus exposure and HLA in healthy donors. The data were produced by immunoSEQ multiplex PCR, yet TCRdb's version contains in-frame clones alone and is incomplete. The sample lists 75,000 to 90,000 clones, approximately 80% occurring once. The source material was PBMCs. The receptors were sampled from a woman aged 40 to 50 in good health and CMV-seropositive. The conserved cysteine and the conserved F or W are not part of the CDR3 here. The order of the fields is J gene, V gene, clone size, CDR3 protein. The size entry is marked missing in some rows and otherwise reads once, few, many or a size class.

j_call: TRBJ1-4
v_call: TRBV9
clone_size: NA
cdr3_aa: ASSPQTGIGEKLF

j_call: TRBJ2-3
v_call: TRBV7-2
clone_size: NA
cdr3_aa: ASSLQDSGGRTDTQY

j_call: TRBJ2-5
v_call: TRBV9
clone_size: NA
cdr3_aa: ASSAADRVETQY

j_call: TRBJ2-4
v_call: TRBV27
clone_size: NA
cdr3_aa: ASRLAGGKLAKNIQY

j_call: TRBJ2-2
v_call: TRBV12-5
clone_size: NA
cdr3_aa: ASGASTGAKDTGELF

j_call: TRBJ1-1
v_call: TRBV28
clone_size: NA
cdr3_aa: ASSFGTVLNTEAF

j_call: TRBJ2-5
v_call: TRBV5-1
clone_size: NA
cdr3_aa: ASNPGQGKETQY

j_call: TRBJ2-5
v_call: TRBV15
clone_size: NA
cdr3_aa: ATSMTGRQETQY

j_call: TRBJ1-2
v_call: TRBV7-2
clone_size: NA
cdr3_aa: ASSFLGGYT

j_call: TRBJ1-4
v_call: TRBV5-4
clone_size: NA
cdr3_aa: ASSSTGGNEKLF

j_call: TRBJ2-5
v_call: TRBV4-3
clone_size: NA
cdr3_aa: ASSQDAFGGETQY

j_call: TRBJ1-6
v_call: TRBV7-9
clone_size: NA
cdr3_aa: ASSLVETANSPLH

j_call: TRBJ2-3
v_call: TRBV7-8
clone_size: NA
cdr3_aa: ASSHRDRQFGTQY

j_call: TRBJ2-5
v_call: TRBV5-5
clone_size: NA
cdr3_aa: ASSPFLAGAETQY

j_call: TRBJ1-1
v_call: TRBV7-2
clone_size: NA
cdr3_aa: ASSAFPRGNTEAF

j_call: TRBJ2-1
v_call: TRBV6-5
clone_size: NA
cdr3_aa: APELRGENNEQF

j_call: TRBJ1-1
v_call: TRBV29-1
clone_size: NA
cdr3_aa: SVEGRGGVNTEAF

j_call: TRBJ1-3
v_call: TRBV5-1
clone_size: NA
cdr3_aa: ASRPGQGSGNTIY

j_call: TRBJ2-4
v_call: TRBV6-1
clone_size: NA
cdr3_aa: ASSSRTTVNIQY

j_call: TRBJ2-3
v_call: TRBV6-6
clone_size: NA
cdr3_aa: ASSPPTVPPGTQY

j_call: TRBJ1-2
v_call: TRBV18
clone_size: NA
cdr3_aa: ASSPDRGRRDGYT

j_call: TRBJ1-1
v_call: TRBV6-1
clone_size: NA
cdr3_aa: ASSWTGGRNTEAF

j_call: TRBJ2-4
v_call: TRBV15
clone_size: NA
cdr3_aa: ATSRDQGAKNIQY

j_call: TRBJ1-2
v_call: TRBV7-9
clone_size: NA
cdr3_aa: ASSLMSDYGYT

j_call: TRBJ2-5
v_call: TRBV7-9
clone_size: NA
cdr3_aa: SSSSGTSEGETQY

j_call: TRBJ2-7
v_call: TRBV5-1
clone_size: NA
cdr3_aa: ASNTQGGQGPYEQY

j_call: TRBJ1-2
v_call: TRBV5-4
clone_size: once
cdr3_aa: ASSVDGDYGYT

j_call: TRBJ1-1
v_call: TRBV4-1
clone_size: NA
cdr3_aa: ASSRQRRGSGTEAF

j_call: TRBJ2-5
v_call: TRBV18
clone_size: few
cdr3_aa: ASSLKQGKTGETQY

j_call: TRBJ1-5
v_call: TRBV6-4
clone_size: once
cdr3_aa: ASSDRGDNQPQH

j_call: TRBJ2-7
v_call: TRBV15
clone_size: NA
cdr3_aa: ATSGSGSSYEQY

j_call: TRBJ2-3
v_call: TRBV18
clone_size: NA
cdr3_aa: ASSPGVGDTQY

j_call: TRBJ2-7
v_call: TRBV7-2
clone_size: NA
cdr3_aa: ASSQRLGAAVQQY

j_call: TRBJ2-5
v_call: TRBV5-6
clone_size: NA
cdr3_aa: ASSPTGSETQY

j_call: TRBJ1-5
v_call: TRBV6-1
clone_size: NA
cdr3_aa: ASSRDRGYGQPQH

j_call: TRBJ1-2
v_call: TRBV19
clone_size: NA
cdr3_aa: ASSLDSNYGYT

j_call: TRBJ1-6
v_call: TRBV5-8
clone_size: NA
cdr3_aa: ASSPGDQNNSPLH

j_call: TRBJ1-5
v_call: TRBV7-2
clone_size: NA
cdr3_aa: ASSLVETGQSGQPQH

j_call: TRBJ2-1
v_call: TRBV28
clone_size: NA
cdr3_aa: ASSFPLGQGALNEQF

j_call: TRBJ2-7
v_call: TRBV30
clone_size: NA
cdr3_aa: AWSVALYYEQY

j_call: TRBJ1-1
v_call: TRBV5-4
clone_size: NA
cdr3_aa: ASSPDPGTASTEAF

j_call: TRBJ2-2
v_call: TRBV6-4
clone_size: few
cdr3_aa: ASSEGTGDTGELF

j_call: TRBJ1-1
v_call: TRBV5-4
clone_size: NA
cdr3_aa: ASSPTGNTEAF

j_call: TRBJ2-5
v_call: TRBV15
clone_size: NA
cdr3_aa: ATSVLRTGREPPQGTQY

j_call: TRBJ2-7
v_call: TRBV6-1
clone_size: once
cdr3_aa: ASSEWEGQAGEQY

j_call: TRBJ2-2
v_call: TRBV11-3
clone_size: NA
cdr3_aa: ASSRRTSGGAGELF

j_call: TRBJ1-1
v_call: TRBV5-1
clone_size: once
cdr3_aa: ASKTRTGGNTEAF

j_call: TRBJ2-2
v_call: TRBV19
clone_size: NA
cdr3_aa: ASSIGQPTGELF

j_call: TRBJ1-1
v_call: TRBV28
clone_size: NA
cdr3_aa: ASTQRAFTEAF

j_call: TRBJ1-3
v_call: TRBV7-7
clone_size: NA
cdr3_aa: ASSLGPSGNTIY

j_call: TRBJ1-6
v_call: TRBV4-1
clone_size: NA
cdr3_aa: ASSQAGWTGHLTPLH